Listed here are 18 T cell receptor beta chains from one sample, sequenced in a study of blood T cell repertoires in COVID-19. Sequencing was performed with immunoSEQ multiplex PCR; in TCRdb, only in-frame clones are kept and a portion is missing. This sample has tens of thousands of clones, with almost 90% found just once. What was sequenced was peripheral blood. Receptors were obtained from a man aged 50 to 60 with active COVID-19.

This clone was recorded once. The chain combines TRBV3-1 (or the pseudogene TRBV3-2) with TRBJ1-2, with TRBD1 matching over 7 bases. V trimming: 4 bases; J trimming: 8 bases; junction bases outside the gene matches: 16. This CDR3 region has 16 residues. The germline V gene has CDR1 LGHDT and CDR2 YNNKEL (reference sequence). CDR3 region: CASSPPNHRGPGGYTF. DNA for the CDR3: TGTGCCAGCAGCCCGCCTAATCACAGGGGCCCCGGCGGCTACACCTTC.

V usage is TRBV29-1 and J usage is TRBJ2-3; D is possibly TRBD2 (6 bases). CDR3 size: 12 residues. The germline V gene encodes CDR1 SQVTM and CDR2 ANQGSEA. Trimming took 3 bases from V and 7 from J, leaving 11 bases between them. CDR3 nucleotides: TGCAGCGTTGAGGAGGGACCCTATACGCAGTATTTT. Residues: CSVEEGPYTQYF.

The V and J genes are TRBV6-4 and TRBJ2-2, with TRBD2 identical over 8 bases. Germline loops: CDR1 MRHNA, CDR2 SNTAGT. The CDR3 extends over 14 amino acids. With 6 bases clipped from V and 3 bases from J, the junction kept 3 bases outside the gene matches. The CDR3 protein is CASSGGADTGELFF. The CDR3 DNA is TGTGCCAGCAGCGGGGGGGCCGACACCGGGGAGCTGTTTTTT.

The rearrangement joins TRBV5-5 to TRBJ1-5; D perhaps matches TRBD1 (5 bases). Per germline, CDR1 SGHKS and CDR2 YYEKEE (reference sequence). The CDR3 runs 13 residues. V lost 3 bases to trimming and J lost 9 bases, with 13 bases between them. The CDR3 region is CASSSVGEGPQHF. The CDR3, as DNA: TGTGCCAGCAGCTCTGTGGGGGAGGGGCCCCAGCATTTT. The complete variable domain, with remaining parts taken from reference TRBV5-5 and TRBJ1-5, reads DAGVTQSPTHLIKTRGQQVTLRCSPISGHKSVSWYQQVLGQGPQFIFQYYEKEERGRGNFPDRFSARQFPNYSSELNVNALLLGDSALYLCASSSVGEGPQHFGDGTRLSIL.

The V gene is TRBV28, the J gene TRBJ2-2; D might be TRBD1 (7 bases). V shed 3 bases and J shed 3 bases, with 14 bases lying between them. The germline V gene encodes CDR1 MDHEN and CDR2 SYDVKM. The CDR3 loop spans 16 amino acids. The CDR3 coding sequence is TGTGCCAGCAGTTTTAGGGGGCGCGGGGACACCGGGGAGCTGTTTTTT. It yields the protein CASSFRGRGDTGELFF.

CDR3 nucleotides: TGTGCCAGCAGCCCTGGACAGGGCCATGGGGAGACCCAGTACTTC. It codes for CASSPGQGHGETQYF. The rearrangement links TRBV3-1 (or the pseudogene TRBV3-2) to TRBJ2-5, with 8 bases that match TRBD1. The germline V gene has CDR1 LGHDT and CDR2 YNNKEL (reference sequence). The V segment lost 4 bases and the J segment 5 bases; nucleotides outside the gene matches: 9. This CDR3 has 15 residues.

Only a few counts were recorded for this clone. Relative to the germline gene, one junction end is altered; a read error may explain this. CDR3 amino acids: CASSQGDRGLRDF. DNA of the CDR3: TGCGCCAGCAGCCAAGGAGACAGGGGATTAAGAGACTTC. V usage is TRBV4-3 and J usage is TRBJ2-4, with 8 bases identical to TRBD1. This CDR3 is built from 13 residues. Germline V gene lookup returns CDR1 LGHNA and CDR2 YSLEER.

The rearrangement uses TRBV5-1 and TRBJ1-3; D is unclear. Between the trimmed V and J ends, which lost 0 bases and 0 bases, there was a span of 4 bases. The germline V gene has CDR1 SGHRS and CDR2 YFSETQ. The length of the CDR3 is 14 residues. The CDR3 sequence is CASSLASSGNTIYF. The CDR3 coding sequence is TGCGCCAGCAGCTTGGCCAGCTCTGGAAACACCATATATTTT. Complete variable domain (other parts from reference TRBV5-1 and TRBJ1-3): KAGVTQTPRYLIKTRGQQVTLSCSPISGHRSVSWYQQTPGQGLQFLFEYFSETQRNKGNFPGRFSGRQFSNSRSEMNVSTLELGDSALYLCASSLASSGNTIYFGEGSWLTVV.

This chain joins TRBV5-1 and TRBJ2-2; maybe TRBD2 (6 bases). The V end lost 4 bases, the J end lost 4 bases, and 14 bases lay between the germline ends. The CDR3 runs 15 residues. CDR1 is SGHRS and CDR2 is YFSETQ in the germline V gene. The CDR3 spells CASSPGGFGTGELFF. The DNA of the CDR3 is TGCGCCAGCAGCCCAGGAGGGTTTGGCACCGGGGAGCTGTTTTTT.

The chain recombines TRBV7-2 with TRBJ2-3; 11 bases agree with TRBD1. V shed 5 bases and J 3 bases; nucleotides not matched to a gene: 10. CDR1 SGHTA and CDR2 FQGNSA come from the germline V gene. The CDR3 has 17 residues. DNA of the CDR3: TGTGCCAGCAGCCAAACCCTCCGGGACAGGGGGACAGATACGCAGTATTTT. It codes for CASSQTLRDRGTDTQYF.

The chain uses TRBV7-2 and TRBJ1-3, with D maybe TRBD1 (6 bases). This CDR3 comprises 14 residues. The germline V gene has CDR1 SGHTA and CDR2 FQGNSA. Trimming stripped 2 bases from V and 2 bases from J, with 7 bases between. The CDR3 is CASSLRGTGNTIYF. The CDR3 DNA follows: TGTGCCAGCAGCTTAAGGGGGACTGGAAACACCATATATTTT.

This rearrangement joins TRBV28 to TRBJ2-4, with 7 positions matching TRBD1. CDR1 and CDR2 (germline): MDHEN, SYDVKM. With V trimmed by 6 bases and J by 5 bases, 10 bases remained unmatched. This CDR3 comprises 15 residues. This chain's CDR3 is CASSQPTGPQNIQYF. The CDR3 nucleotides are TGTGCCAGCAGCCAGCCGACAGGGCCACAAAACATTCAGTACTTC.

J is TRBJ1-2 and V is TRBV7-2; D might be TRBD1 (6 bases). CDR3 length: 13 amino acids. V lost 4 bases to trimming and J lost 3 bases, with 9 bases between them. From germline, CDR1 is SGHTA and CDR2 FQGNSA. Here the CDR3 reads CASSSRTDYGYTF. CDR3 DNA sequence: TGTGCCAGCAGCTCTCGGACAGACTATGGCTACACCTTC.

V gene TRBV25-1 combines with J gene TRBJ2-7; the D gene is possibly TRBD2 (6 bases). The V gene's germline CDR1 is MGHDK and CDR2 SYGVNS. CDR3 length equals 12 residues. Deletions cut 5 bases from V and 4 bases from J, with 9 bases between. The CDR3 spells CASSRDFYEQYF. The CDR3 DNA reads as TGTGCCAGCAGTCGGGACTTTTACGAGCAGTACTTC.

The chain joins TRBV12-5 to TRBJ2-2; 7 bases agree with TRBD1. Trimming at V came to 0 bases and at J to 4 bases, leaving 5 bases not matched to a gene. The CDR3 sequence is 16 residues long. Germline values: CDR1 LGHNT, CDR2 FRNRAP. CDR3 DNA sequence: TGTGCTAGTGGTTTGGTAATGGGACAGTCCACCGGGGAGCTGTTTTTT. As protein: CASGLVMGQSTGELFF.

The chain recombines TRBV7-9 with TRBJ1-3, with no clear D. This CDR3 is built from 15 residues. The germline V and J ends were trimmed by 1 base and 1 base, with 8 bases remaining between them. CDR1 and CDR2 (germline): SEHNR, FQNEAQ (reference sequence). The chain's CDR3 is CASSLGSWSGNTIYF. The CDR3 coding sequence is TGTGCCAGCAGCTTAGGGAGCTGGTCTGGAAACACCATATATTTT.

V usage is TRBV13 and J usage is TRBJ2-5; D is perhaps TRBD1 (6 bases). This CDR3 is 14 amino acids long. V lost 0 bases and J lost 6, with 11 bases in between. Germline V gene lookup returns CDR1 PRHDT and CDR2 FYEKMQ (reference sequence). The CDR3 here is CASSLGIRGKTQYF. The CDR3 DNA sequence: TGTGCCAGCAGCTTAGGAATCAGGGGAAAGACCCAGTACTTC.

The gene calls are TRBV9 and TRBJ2-2, with 13 nucleotides matching TRBD2. V shed 4 bases and J 0 bases; nucleotides not matched to a gene: 3. CDR3 length equals 17 residues. Looked up from germline, CDR1 is SGDLS and CDR2 is YYNGEE. In nucleotides, the CDR3 is TGTGCCAGCAGCCTACTAGCGGGGGGGCCGAACACCGGGGAGCTGTTTTTT. This gives the protein CASSLLAGGPNTGELFF.